These 28 T cell receptor beta chains were sequenced from one sample in a study of cytomegalovirus exposure and HLA in healthy donors. Vbeta (60) and Jbeta (13) primers were used in the PCR. The table came from immunoSEQ multiplex PCR; TCRdb's copy has only in-frame clones and leaves some out. Of over 200,000 clones detected, about three quarters appear once; the ten largest clones hold approximately 1.8%. The material sequenced was PBMCs. These receptors all come from a male donor in good health and CMV-seronegative.

The chain couples TRBV19 to TRBJ1-4; the D is unclear. The CDR3 runs to 16 residues. Trimming took 1 base from V and 0 from J, leaving 9 bases between them. From germline, CDR1 is LNHDA and CDR2 SQIVND (reference sequence). CDR3 nucleotides: TGTGCCAGTAGTATAGCTTGGGCCGCAACTAATGAAAAACTGTTTTTT. It is translated as CASSIAWAATNEKLFF.

Here the CDR3 DNA reads TGCGCCAGCAGCTTGAGTCCGGGGTCGGTCACTGAAGCTTTCTTT. Its translation is CASSLSPGSVTEAFF. The V call is TRBV5-1, the J call TRBJ1-1; D ambiguous. The V end lost 1 base, the J end lost 4 bases, and 14 bases lay between the germline ends. CDR3 size: 15 residues. Germline CDR1 is SGHRS and CDR2 is YFSETQ. Based on the CDR3 plus reference TRBV5-1 and TRBJ1-1, the full variable domain is KAGVTQTPRYLIKTRGQQVTLSCSPISGHRSVSWYQQTPGQGLQFLFEYFSETQRNKGNFPGRFSGRQFSNSRSEMNVSTLELGDSALYLCASSLSPGSVTEAFFGQGTRLTVV.

This chain uses TRBV30 with TRBJ1-2, with 8 bases fitting TRBD1. Losses at the gene ends were 7 bases for V and 8 bases for J; bases not matched to a gene: 15. This CDR3 has 14 amino acids. Germline CDR1 is GTSNPN and CDR2 is SVGIG (reference sequence). CDR3 nucleotide sequence: TGTGCCTTACCCGGGCCAGGGGGCGCGGTAGGCTACACCTTC. Its protein product is CALPGPGGAVGYTF.

J is TRBJ1-5 and V is TRBV25-1; 8 bases match TRBD1. V gave up 4 bases and J gave up 7 bases; unmatched junction bases: 6. Germline-derived CDR1 and CDR2 are MGHDK and SYGVNS. CDR3 length: 14 amino acids. CDR3: CASSATGGEQPQHF. The CDR3 bases are TGTGCCAGCAGTGCCACAGGGGGAGAACAGCCCCAGCATTTT.

J is TRBJ1-1 and V is TRBV5-1; 9 bases fit TRBD1. V shed 0 bases and J 1 base; nucleotides not matched to a gene: 4. CDR1 SGHRS and CDR2 YFSETQ come from the germline V gene. This CDR3 spans 16 amino acids. CDR3 nucleotide sequence: TGCGCCAGCAGCTTGGTGACAGGGGGGGGGAACACTGAAGCTTTCTTT. Its translation: CASSLVTGGGNTEAFF.

CDR3: CASPRGETSGRKNNEQFF. The DNA for the CDR3 is TGTGCCAGCCCCCGAGGGGAGACTAGCGGGAGGAAAAACAATGAGCAGTTCTTC. The chain is built from TRBV27 and TRBJ2-1; 13 nucleotides match TRBD2. Germline V gives CDR1 MNHEY, CDR2 SMNVEV (reference sequence). V trimming: 8 bases; J trimming: 5 bases; junction bases outside the gene matches: 15. This CDR3 is built from 18 residues.

This sequence joins TRBV4-2 and TRBJ2-2; 7 bases match TRBD1. Germline CDR1 reads LGHNA; CDR2 reads YNFKEQ. The CDR3 extends over 16 amino acids. Trimming removed 3 bases from V and 2 bases from J; junction bases left unmatched: 6. CDR3 bases: TGTGCCAGCAGCCAGGCCGGGACAGTTAACACCGGGGAGCTGTTTTTT. Its protein product is CASSQAGTVNTGELFF.

The V gene is TRBV7-2, the J gene TRBJ1-6; 7 bases agree with TRBD1. With 1 base clipped from V and 7 bases from J, the junction kept 10 bases outside the gene matches. The CDR3 sequence is 17 residues long. The germline CDR1 and CDR2 sequences are SGHTA and FQGNSA. Written as DNA, the CDR3 is TGTGCCAGCAGCTTAGTTAGGGGAGGAGGGGGCAATTCACCCCTCCACTTT. Translation: CASSLVRGGGGNSPLHF.

V is TRBV11-1 and J is TRBJ2-7; no firm D call. The CDR3 is 13 residues long. V was pared by 5 bases and J by 0 bases, with 8 bases between. Germline V gene lookup returns CDR1 SGHAT and CDR2 FQDESV (reference sequence). This CDR3 is CASSPPSSYEQYF. CDR3 in DNA: TGTGCCAGCAGCCCACCCAGCTCCTACGAGCAGTACTTC.

V usage is TRBV5-6 and J usage is TRBJ1-5; D possibly corresponds to TRBD1 (5 bases). V lost 0 bases and J 3 bases, leaving 13 bases between the germline ends. This CDR3 has 16 residues. Germline CDR1 SGHDT, CDR2 YYEEEE. The CDR3 region has the DNA TGTGCCAGCAGCTTGGCCGGGGGATCCACCAATCAGCCCCAGCATTTT. Translation: CASSLAGGSTNQPQHF.

The sample holds a few counts of this clone. The chain is built from TRBV30 and TRBJ1-6, with 8 nucleotides matching TRBD1. Germline V gives CDR1 GTSNPN, CDR2 SVGIG (reference sequence). The CDR3 has 14 residues. V lost 0 bases and J lost 7; bases outside the gene matches: 2. The chain's CDR3 is CAWSVTGGNSPLHF. The CDR3, as DNA: TGTGCCTGGAGTGTAACAGGGGGAAATTCACCCCTCCACTTT.

The chain links TRBV30 to TRBJ1-2; no definite D call. This CDR3 comprises 13 residues. V was clipped by 0 bases and J by 4 bases, with 9 bases between them. The germline gives CDR1 GTSNPN, CDR2 SVGIG (reference sequence). CDR3 coding DNA: TGTGCCTGGAGTGTTACCGGTTCCTATGGCTACACCTTC. Encoded protein: CAWSVTGSYGYTF.

This chain uses TRBV6-5 with TRBJ1-1; D is unresolved. Per the germline V gene, CDR1 is MNHEY and CDR2 is SVGAGI. CDR3 length: 13 residues. Trimming removed 1 base from V and 1 base from J, with 4 bases in between. In DNA, the CDR3 is TGTGCCAGCAGTTACTTCGGGAACACTGAAGCTTTCTTT. The encoded protein is CASSYFGNTEAFF.

The CDR3 nucleotides are TGTGCCAGCAGTCGAGGGGGTGTCGGCTACGAGCAGTACTTC. Translating it yields CASSRGGVGYEQYF. This rearrangement joins TRBV28 to TRBJ2-7; perhaps TRBD1 as D (6 bases). CDR1 and CDR2 from the germline V gene are MDHEN and SYDVKM. The V end lost 5 bases, the J end lost 3 bases, and 14 bases lay between the germline ends. The CDR3 has 14 amino acids. The full variable domain, with the rest looked up from reference TRBV28 and TRBJ2-7, is DVKVTQSSRYLVKRTGEKVFLECVQDMDHENMFWYRQDPGLGLRLIYFSYDVKMKEKGDIPEGYSVSREKKERFSLILESASTNQTSMYLCASSRGGVGYEQYFGPGTRLTVT.

This clone appeared a single time. The chain joins TRBV4-1 to TRBJ2-7; TRBD2 is a possible D gene (5 bases). The CDR3 is 17 residues long. V was clipped by 1 base and J by 3 bases, with 19 bases between them. Germline CDR1 MGHRA, CDR2 YSYEKL. CDR3 DNA sequence: TGCGCCAGCAGCCAAGCCGTGGTCGGGATATCCTACTACGAGCAGTACTTC. Its protein is CASSQAVVGISYYEQYF.

The chain links TRBV6-1 to TRBJ2-7; 7 bases line up with TRBD1. Germline loops: CDR1 MNHNS, CDR2 SASEGT. The CDR3 is 14 amino acids. The trim removed 7 bases at V and 6 bases at J, leaving 12 bases unmatched. The CDR3 loop reads CASTYLSAGGEQYF. CDR3 nucleotides: TGTGCCAGCACCTATCTGTCGGCAGGGGGCGAGCAGTACTTC.

The J gene is TRBJ2-7, the V gene TRBV28; D possibly corresponds to TRBD2 (6 bases). V dropped 4 bases and J dropped 5 bases, with 21 bases sitting between them. The CDR3 length is 16 residues. Per the germline V gene, CDR1 is MDHEN and CDR2 is SYDVKM. CDR3 protein: CASSYPEGGAVDEQYF. The DNA of the CDR3 is TGTGCCAGCAGTTACCCCGAGGGCGGGGCGGTGGACGAGCAGTACTTC.

The chain links TRBV10-2 to TRBJ2-5; D perhaps matches TRBD1 (6 bases). This CDR3 spans 14 amino acids. The germline gives CDR1 WSHSY, CDR2 SAAADI. V gave up 6 bases and J gave up 3 bases, with 14 bases separating them. The CDR3 DNA follows: TGCGCCAGCAGCGAAACAGGGTGGGAAGAGACCCAGTACTTC. Its protein product is CASSETGWEETQYF.

The chain's CDR3 is CAWSEDREGRETQYF. In DNA, the CDR3 is TGTGCCTGGAGTGAGGACAGGGAGGGCCGAGAGACCCAGTACTTC. The chain carries TRBV30 and TRBJ2-5; D is perhaps TRBD1 (8 bases). Germline V CDR1 and CDR2: GTSNPN, SVGIG (reference sequence). The CDR3 covers 15 residues. Trimming pared 1 base from V and 4 bases from J, leaving 16 bases between.

The DNA for the CDR3 is TGTGCCATCAGTGAGACGGGGGAGGGCGGCTACACCTTC. Translated: CAISETGEGGYTF. The chain employs TRBV10-3 and TRBJ1-2; possible D gene TRBD1, 5 bases. Per the germline V gene, CDR1 is ENHRY and CDR2 is SYGVKD. Trimming shortened V by 2 bases and J by 8 bases, and 12 bases separated the two germline ends. The CDR3 runs to 13 residues.

There are a few counts of this clone. The V call is TRBV27, the J call TRBJ1-2, with 7 bases lining up with TRBD1. V dropped 4 bases and J dropped 4; count of bases not matched to a gene: 6. The CDR3 is 14 residues long. Germline V CDR1 and CDR2: MNHEY, SMNVEV (reference sequence). CDR3 DNA sequence: TGTGCCAGCAGTTCTGACAGGGTCCGCTATGGCTACACCTTC. It yields the protein CASSSDRVRYGYTF.

This clone has more than one count but fewer than ten. The CDR3 region is CASSYLSSGGTDTQYF. As DNA, the CDR3 is TGTGCCAGCAGTTACTTGTCTAGCGGGGGCACAGATACGCAGTATTTT. V gene TRBV6-5 combines with J gene TRBJ2-3, with 9 bases identical to TRBD2. The CDR3 contains 16 residues. The V gene end was trimmed by 1 base and the J gene end by 1 base; junction bases not matched to a gene: 3. The germline CDR1 and CDR2 sequences are MNHEY and SVGAGI.

This sequence joins TRBV5-6 and TRBJ2-5; 10 positions match TRBD2. The germline CDR1 and CDR2 sequences are SGHDT and YYEEEE. The CDR3 loop spans 16 amino acids. V lost 4 bases, J lost 1 base, and 7 bases stayed unmatched. DNA of the CDR3: TGTGCCAGCAGCCCCGTTCAGCGGGGGGGCCAAGAGACCCAGTACTTC. It translates to CASSPVQRGGQETQYF.

This chain joins TRBV5-6 and TRBJ2-1; TRBD2 matches at 7 bases. The V gene end was trimmed by 0 bases and the J gene end by 5 bases; junction bases not matched to a gene: 5. The length of the CDR3 is 15 residues. Germline CDR1 reads SGHDT; CDR2 reads YYEEEE. CDR3 DNA sequence: TGTGCCAGCAGCTTGGGCGGACTAGGCGACAATGAGCAGTTCTTC. It is translated as CASSLGGLGDNEQFF.

The chain employs TRBV29-1 and TRBJ1-2; 9 bases map to TRBD1. This CDR3 has 13 residues. The junction had 5 bases not matched to a gene; V was cut back by 5 bases and J by 4 bases. The germline CDR1 and CDR2 sequences are SQVTM and ANQGSEA. CDR3 amino acids: CSVTGGAGYGYTF. The CDR3 region has the DNA TGCAGCGTTACAGGGGGCGCTGGCTATGGCTACACCTTC.

The V call is TRBV7-9, the J call TRBJ2-5; 9 bases align to TRBD2. The CDR3 sequence is 15 residues long. With V trimmed by 1 base and J by 2 bases, 2 bases remained unmatched. Germline V CDR1 and CDR2: SEHNR, FQNEAQ (reference sequence). CDR3 nucleotide sequence: TGTGCCAGCAGCTTAGGCGGGAGGGCTCAAGAGACCCAGTACTTC. Its protein is CASSLGGRAQETQYF.

This chain links TRBV9 with TRBJ2-1; D uncertain. Germline V lookup: CDR1 SGDLS, CDR2 YYNGEE. CDR3 length: 15 residues. With 0 bases removed from V and 3 bases from J, the gap between germline ends came to 10 bases. The CDR3, as DNA: TGTGCCAGCAGCGTAGCTTTGGCCATCTACAATGAGCAGTTCTTC. This codes for CASSVALAIYNEQFF.

In its sample, this clone was seen once. This rearrangement joins TRBV18 to TRBJ1-1, with a tentative D call TRBD1 (5 bases). This CDR3 region has 14 residues. The ends were cut back, 2 bases at V and 1 base at J, with 8 bases in the middle. Germline V gene sequence: CDR1 KGHSH, CDR2 LQKENI. In nucleotides, the CDR3 is TGTGCCAGCTCACCAGCGACAGCGAACACTGAAGCTTTCTTT. Amino acids: CASSPATANTEAFF. The full variable domain, its missing parts supplied by reference TRBV18 and TRBJ1-1, is NAGVMQNPRHLVRRRGQEARLRCSPMKGHSHVYWYRQLPEEGLKFMVYLQKENIIDESGMPKERFSAEFPKEGPSILRIQQVVRGDSAAYFCASSPATANTEAFFGQGTRLTVV.